The clone carrying this TCR beta chain has more than one count but fewer than ten. This sample was taken from a study of blood T cell repertoires in COVID-19. Study summary: Sites across the United States, Italy and Spain contributed samples from acute and convalescent COVID-19. In each case, the material was cDNA or gDNA derived from T cells, B-cell-depleted T cells, or PBMCs.

Authors' methods: From reference gene primer amplification, estimates of nucleated cell counts were derived. Profiling relied on immunoSEQ multiplex PCR, and the TCRdb table lists in-frame clones only, not all of them. That table supplies the V and J calls and clone size; D and trimming were determined from the DNA. In the table there are over 150,000 clones, 75% to 90% of which are singletons. V dropped 0 bases and J dropped 0 bases, with 9 bases sitting between them. Germline assignment: CDR1 GTSNPN and CDR2 SVGIG (reference sequence). There are 15 residues in the CDR3. The chain carries TRBV30 and TRBJ1-5; maybe TRBD1 (5 bases). The material sequenced was peripheral blood. The sequence was obtained from a woman of 80 years or more with active or convalescent COVID-19. The CDR3: CAWSVQENSNQPQHF. In DNA form, the CDR3 reads TGTGCCTGGAGTGTACAGGAGAATAGCAATCAGCCCCAGCATTTT.